Only a few counts were recorded for the clone carrying this T cell receptor beta chain. Its antigen is not identified. The ends were cut back, 5 bases at V and 2 bases at J, with 10 bases in the middle. The CDR3 contains 14 residues. The germline CDR1 and CDR2 sequences are SGHDN and FVKESK. The protocol was immunoSEQ multiplex PCR, while the TCRdb copy is restricted to in-frame clones and leaves out a portion. The data contain roughly 2.2 million clones, about 92% of them seen just once; the ten biggest clones take up 0.39%. The source of the sample is a study of shared clonotypes between healthy human individuals. Findings of the study overall: What naive subsets generally showed was a larger estimated richness than memory subsets showed.

The chain uses TRBV14 and TRBJ1-5; the D gene is possibly TRBD1 (6 bases). This clonotype was sampled from a man aged 18 to 29 in good health. Some clones in this sample may be carry-over from other donors' samples. Material for sequencing was naive CD4+ T cells from PBMCs. Subset in this sample: CD45RA+ positively selected. As DNA, the CDR3 is TGTGCCAGCAGCTACGGGGGCGGCAATCAGCCCCAGCATTTT. Residues: CASSYGGGNQPQHF.